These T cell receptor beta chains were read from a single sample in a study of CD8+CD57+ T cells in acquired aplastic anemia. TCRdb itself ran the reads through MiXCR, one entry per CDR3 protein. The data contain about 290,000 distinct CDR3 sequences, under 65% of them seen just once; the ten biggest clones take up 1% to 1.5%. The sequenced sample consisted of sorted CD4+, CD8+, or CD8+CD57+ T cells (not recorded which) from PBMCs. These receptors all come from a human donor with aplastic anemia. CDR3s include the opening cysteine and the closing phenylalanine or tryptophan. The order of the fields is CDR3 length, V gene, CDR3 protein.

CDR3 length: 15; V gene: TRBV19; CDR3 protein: CASSPQGYYNSPLHF
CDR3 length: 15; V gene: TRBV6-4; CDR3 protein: CASSDCETGSYEQYF
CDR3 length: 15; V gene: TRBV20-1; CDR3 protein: CSARDPGLNTGELFF
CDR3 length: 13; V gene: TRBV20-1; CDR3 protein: CSVAQGAGQPQHF
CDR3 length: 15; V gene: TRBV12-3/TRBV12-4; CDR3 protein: CASSPTGGLGYGYTF
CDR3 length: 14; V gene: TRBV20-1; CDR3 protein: CSARDPHLGYGYTF
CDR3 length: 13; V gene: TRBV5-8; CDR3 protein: CASCRPNYNEQFF
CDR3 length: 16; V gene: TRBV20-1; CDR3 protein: CSASSGARSYNSPLHF
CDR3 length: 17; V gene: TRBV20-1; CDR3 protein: CSARGIAGRSSYNEQFF
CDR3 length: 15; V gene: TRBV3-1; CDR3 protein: CASSSSSGGTYEQYF
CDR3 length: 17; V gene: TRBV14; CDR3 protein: CASSQDIGYRDGRGYTF
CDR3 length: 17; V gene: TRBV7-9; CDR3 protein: CASRPSGAGAPCYEQYF
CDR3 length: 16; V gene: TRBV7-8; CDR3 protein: CASSLSGTGVADTQYF
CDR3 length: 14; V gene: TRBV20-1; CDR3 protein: CSALRTGTTDTQYF
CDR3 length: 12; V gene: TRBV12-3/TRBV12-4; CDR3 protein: CASSPGGGTQYF
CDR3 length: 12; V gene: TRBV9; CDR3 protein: CASSVNSGEQYF
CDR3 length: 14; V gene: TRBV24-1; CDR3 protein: CATSDSRQQETQYF
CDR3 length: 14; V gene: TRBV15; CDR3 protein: CATSRQGSGNTIYF
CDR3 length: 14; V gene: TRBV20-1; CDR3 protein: CSASILAAQETQYF
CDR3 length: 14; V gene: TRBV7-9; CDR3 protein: CASTRGGEDSPLHF
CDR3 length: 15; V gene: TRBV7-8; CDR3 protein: CASSPLEFTKNIQYF
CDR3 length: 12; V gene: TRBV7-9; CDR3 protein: CASSLVYMDYTF
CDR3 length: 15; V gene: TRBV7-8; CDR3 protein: CASSQGLAGKNIQYF
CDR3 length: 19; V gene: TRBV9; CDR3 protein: CASSVDGTSGGASTDTQYF
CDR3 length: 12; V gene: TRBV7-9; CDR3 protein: CLGLRWGTEAFF
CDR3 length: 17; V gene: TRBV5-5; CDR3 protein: CASSLDPGQGSNQPQHF
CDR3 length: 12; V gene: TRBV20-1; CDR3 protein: CSASRPSYEQYF
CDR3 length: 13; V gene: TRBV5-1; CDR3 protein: CASSYTANTEAFF
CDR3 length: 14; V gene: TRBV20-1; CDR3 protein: CSVYFGADSYEQYF
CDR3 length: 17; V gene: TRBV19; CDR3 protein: CASSRGGGRTGANVLTF
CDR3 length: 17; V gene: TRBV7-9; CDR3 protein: CASSLRAGLSHLDTQYF
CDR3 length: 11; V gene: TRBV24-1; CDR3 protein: CATSGTGELFF
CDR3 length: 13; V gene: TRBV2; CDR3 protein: CASSTQGDTEAFF
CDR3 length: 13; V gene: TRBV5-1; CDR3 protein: CASSSGSTDTQYF
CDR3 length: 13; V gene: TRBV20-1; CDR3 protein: CSAEESGGSEQFF
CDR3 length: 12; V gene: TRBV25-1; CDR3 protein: CASSGSYYGYTF
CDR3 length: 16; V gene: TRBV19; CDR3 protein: CASSMPGRGLNTEAFF
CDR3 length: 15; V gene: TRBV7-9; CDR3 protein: CASSTTSGGVETQYF
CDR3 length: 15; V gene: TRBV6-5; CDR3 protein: CASSYTWTGAYEQYF
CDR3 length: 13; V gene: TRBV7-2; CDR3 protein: CASSLAKGVGYTF
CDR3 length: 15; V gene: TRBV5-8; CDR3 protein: CASSLRRGSTDTQYF
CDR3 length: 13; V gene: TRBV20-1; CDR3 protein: CSASQGGNTEAFF
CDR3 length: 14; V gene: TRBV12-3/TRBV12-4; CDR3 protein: CASSSPDRLYGYTF
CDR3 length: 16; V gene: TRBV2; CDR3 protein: CASGGGGIPSTDTQYF
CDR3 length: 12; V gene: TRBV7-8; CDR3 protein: CASSLGADGYTF
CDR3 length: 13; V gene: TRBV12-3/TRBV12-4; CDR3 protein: CASSPTGTETQYF
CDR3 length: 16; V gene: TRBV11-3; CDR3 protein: CASNPGWTGGRETQYF
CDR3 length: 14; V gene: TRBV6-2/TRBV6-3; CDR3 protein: CASTRDPVRYGYTF
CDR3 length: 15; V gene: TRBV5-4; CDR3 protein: CASSLDGRGGETQYF
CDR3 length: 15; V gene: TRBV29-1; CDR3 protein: CSVGWGGGSTDTQYF
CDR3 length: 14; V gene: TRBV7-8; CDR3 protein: CASSGRDGVQTQYF
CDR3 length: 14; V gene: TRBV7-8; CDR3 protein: CASSLGGGVYGYTF
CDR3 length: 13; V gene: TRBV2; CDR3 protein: CASVVGGPDTQYF
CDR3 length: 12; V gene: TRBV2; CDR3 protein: CASRDEQGGAFF
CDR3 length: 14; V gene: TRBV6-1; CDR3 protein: CASSELGVGQPQHF
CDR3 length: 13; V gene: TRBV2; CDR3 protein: CASKETVNSPLHF
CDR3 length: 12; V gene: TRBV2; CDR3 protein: CASRTSIGELFF
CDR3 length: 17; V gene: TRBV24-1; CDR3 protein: CATSDLRVGGSQETQYF
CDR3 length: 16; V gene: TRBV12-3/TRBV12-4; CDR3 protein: CASRGTGGAGPSEAFF